This T cell receptor beta chain was sequenced for a study of graft-versus-host responses after intestinal transplantation. V gave up 0 bases and J gave up 10 bases, with 15 bases separating them. The CDR3 length is 15 residues. Germline CDR1 reads MNHNY; CDR2 reads SVGAGI (reference sequence). A word on this clone: The antigen remains unidentified.

Repertoires were generated with immunoSEQ multiplex PCR, while TCRdb's copy carries only in-frame clones and drops some. Of roughly 81,000 clones in the sample, roughly 80% were seen once. The receptor comes from a human donor who received an intestinal transplant. This chain joins TRBV6-6 and TRBJ1-4; D may be TRBD1 (6 bases). The source was unstimulated CD4+ T cells sorted from spleen or lymph node cells, collected before intestinal transplant. CDR3 DNA: TGTGCCAGCAGTTACTCGCAGGGGTCCAGCTCAAAACTGTTTTTT. This sequence encodes CASSYSQGSSSKLFF.